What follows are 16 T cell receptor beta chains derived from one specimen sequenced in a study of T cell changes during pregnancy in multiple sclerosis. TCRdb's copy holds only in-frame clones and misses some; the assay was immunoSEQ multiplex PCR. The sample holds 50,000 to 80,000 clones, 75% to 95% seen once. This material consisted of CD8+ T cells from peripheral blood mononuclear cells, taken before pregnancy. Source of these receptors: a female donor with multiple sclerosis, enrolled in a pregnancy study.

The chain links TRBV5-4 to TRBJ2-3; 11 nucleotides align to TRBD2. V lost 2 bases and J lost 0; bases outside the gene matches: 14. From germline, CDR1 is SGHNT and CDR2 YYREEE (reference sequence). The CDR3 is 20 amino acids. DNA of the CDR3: TGTGCCAGCAGCTTATTTAGCGGGGGGGCCACGGGACATAGCACAGATACGCAGTATTTT. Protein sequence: CASSLFSGGATGHSTDTQYF.

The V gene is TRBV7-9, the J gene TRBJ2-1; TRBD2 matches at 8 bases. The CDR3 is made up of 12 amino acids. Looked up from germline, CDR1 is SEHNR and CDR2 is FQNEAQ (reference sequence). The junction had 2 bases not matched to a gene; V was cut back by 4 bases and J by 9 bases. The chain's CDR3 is CASSSLAGEQFF. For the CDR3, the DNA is TGTGCCAGCAGCTCGCTAGCGGGTGAGCAGTTCTTC.

The CDR3 DNA is TGTGCCAGCAGCTTAGGGGGCGGTCTCAGCACAGATACGCAGTATTTT. Protein: CASSLGGGLSTDTQYF. The rearrangement joins TRBV7-8 to TRBJ2-3; the D gene is possibly TRBD1 (5 bases). Germline-derived CDR1 and CDR2 are SGHVS and FQNEAQ. Trimming stripped 1 base from V and 0 bases from J, with 11 bases between. The CDR3 runs to 16 residues.

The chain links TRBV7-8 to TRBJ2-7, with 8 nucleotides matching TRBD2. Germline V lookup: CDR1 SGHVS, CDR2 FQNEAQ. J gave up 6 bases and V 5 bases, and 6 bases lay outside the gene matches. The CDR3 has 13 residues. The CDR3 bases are TGTGCCAGCAGCACCGGGGGGACTAGCGAGCAGTACTTC. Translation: CASSTGGTSEQYF.

CDR3 sequence (DNA): TGTGCCAGCAGCCGGGGAAACCAAGAGACCCAGTACTTC. Its translation is CASSRGNQETQYF. The chain combines TRBV9 with TRBJ2-5; TRBD2 is a possible D gene (5 bases). CDR3 length: 13 residues. Between the trimmed V and J ends, which lost 4 bases and 0 bases, there was a span of 7 bases. Germline assignment: CDR1 SGDLS and CDR2 YYNGEE.

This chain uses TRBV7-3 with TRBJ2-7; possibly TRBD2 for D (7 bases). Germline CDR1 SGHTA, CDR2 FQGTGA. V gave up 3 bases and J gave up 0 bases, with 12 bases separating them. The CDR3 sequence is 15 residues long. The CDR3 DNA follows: TGTGCCAGCAGCTTGGGCGGGGGCACCTCCTACGAGCAGTACTTC. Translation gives CASSLGGGTSYEQYF.

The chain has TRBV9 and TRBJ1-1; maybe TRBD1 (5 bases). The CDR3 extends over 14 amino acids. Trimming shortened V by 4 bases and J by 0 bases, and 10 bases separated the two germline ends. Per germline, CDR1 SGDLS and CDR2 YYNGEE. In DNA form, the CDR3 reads TGTGCCAGCAGCCCGGGACTGATGAACACTGAAGCTTTCTTT. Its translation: CASSPGLMNTEAFF.

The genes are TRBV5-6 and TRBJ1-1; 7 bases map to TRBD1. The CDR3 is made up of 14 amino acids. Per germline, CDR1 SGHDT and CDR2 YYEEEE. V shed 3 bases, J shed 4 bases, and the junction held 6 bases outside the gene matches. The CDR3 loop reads CASSSTTGATEAFF. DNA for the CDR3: TGTGCCAGCAGCTCCACTACAGGGGCCACTGAAGCTTTCTTT.

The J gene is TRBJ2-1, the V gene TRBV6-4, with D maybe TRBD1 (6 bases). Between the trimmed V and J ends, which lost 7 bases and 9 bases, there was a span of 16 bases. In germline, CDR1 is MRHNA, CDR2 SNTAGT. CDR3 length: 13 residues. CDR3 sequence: CASIGPTGVEQFF. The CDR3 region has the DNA TGTGCCAGCATTGGCCCGACAGGCGTTGAGCAGTTCTTC.

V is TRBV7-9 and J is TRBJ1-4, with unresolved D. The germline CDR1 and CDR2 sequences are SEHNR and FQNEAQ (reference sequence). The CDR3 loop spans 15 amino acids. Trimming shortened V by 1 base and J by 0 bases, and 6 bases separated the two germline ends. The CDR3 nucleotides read TGTGCCAGCAGCTTAGTCAGTTCAACTAATGAAAAACTGTTTTTT. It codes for CASSLVSSTNEKLFF. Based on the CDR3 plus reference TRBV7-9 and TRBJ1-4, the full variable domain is DTGVSQNPRHKITKRGQNVTFRCDPISEHNRLYWYRQTLGQGPEFLTYFQNEAQLEKSRLLSDRFSAERPKGSFSTLEIQRTEQGDSAMYLCASSLVSSTNEKLFFGSGTQLSVL.

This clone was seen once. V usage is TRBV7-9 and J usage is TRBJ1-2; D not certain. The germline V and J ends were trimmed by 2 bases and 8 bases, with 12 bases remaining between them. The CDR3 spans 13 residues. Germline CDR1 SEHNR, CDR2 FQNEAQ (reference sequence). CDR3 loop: CASSLSEVVGYTF. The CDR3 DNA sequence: TGTGCCAGCAGCTTATCCGAGGTCGTAGGCTACACCTTC.

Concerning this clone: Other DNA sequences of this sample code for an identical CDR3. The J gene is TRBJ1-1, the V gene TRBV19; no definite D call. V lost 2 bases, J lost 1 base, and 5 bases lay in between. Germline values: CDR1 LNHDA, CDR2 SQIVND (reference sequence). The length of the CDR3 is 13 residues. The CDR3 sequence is CASSISGNTEAFF. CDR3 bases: TGTGCCAGTAGTATAAGCGGGAACACTGAAGCTTTCTTT.

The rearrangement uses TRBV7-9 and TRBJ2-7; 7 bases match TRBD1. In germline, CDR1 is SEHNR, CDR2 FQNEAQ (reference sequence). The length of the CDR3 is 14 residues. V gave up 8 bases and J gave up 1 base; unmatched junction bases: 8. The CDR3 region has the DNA TGTGCCAGCCCCCCCGACAGGGATTCCTACGAGCAGTACTTC. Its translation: CASPPDRDSYEQYF. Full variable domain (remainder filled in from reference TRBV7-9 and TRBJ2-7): DTGVSQNPRHKITKRGQNVTFRCDPISEHNRLYWYRQTLGQGPEFLTYFQNEAQLEKSRLLSDRFSAERPKGSFSTLEIQRTEQGDSAMYLCASPPDRDSYEQYFGPGTRLTVT.

CDR3 region: CSVVFGRVGTGELFF. The CDR3 DNA follows: TGCAGCGTTGTGTTTGGGAGGGTAGGAACCGGGGAGCTGTTTTTT. This chain connects TRBV29-1 to TRBJ2-2, with TRBD2 identical over 7 bases. V lost 4 bases to trimming and J lost 5 bases; unmatched junction nucleotides: 10. Looked up from germline, CDR1 is SQVTM and CDR2 is ANQGSEA. This CDR3 has 15 amino acids.

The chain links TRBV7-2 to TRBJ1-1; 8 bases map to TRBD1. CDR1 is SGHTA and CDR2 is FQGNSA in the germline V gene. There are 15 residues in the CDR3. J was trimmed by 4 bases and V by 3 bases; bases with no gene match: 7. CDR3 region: CASSFSGQGPTEAFF. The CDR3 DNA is TGTGCCAGCAGCTTTTCCGGACAGGGCCCCACTGAAGCTTTCTTT.

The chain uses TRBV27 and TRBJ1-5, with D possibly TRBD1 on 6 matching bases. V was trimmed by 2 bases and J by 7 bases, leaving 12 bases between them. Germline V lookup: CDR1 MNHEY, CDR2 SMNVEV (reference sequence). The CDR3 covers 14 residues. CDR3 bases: TGTGCCAGCAGTTTACAGGGGCCTCGGCAGCCCCAGCATTTT. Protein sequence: CASSLQGPRQPQHF.